This T cell receptor beta chain is from a study of neurological immune-mediated disorders. Germline CDR1 and CDR2: SEHNR and FQNEAQ (reference sequence). V was pared by 3 bases and J by 6 bases, with 10 bases of the junction left unmatched. This CDR3 has 15 residues. Time point meaning: technical triplicate 2. The cDNA came from 5'RACE, which used 10-nucleotide random UMIs. Each sequencing run yielded over 160 million TCR-beta sequences from 15-18 subjects. Using its own MiXCR run on the 5' RACE reads, TCRdb lists one record per CDR3 protein. The sample holds under 70,000 distinct CDR3 sequences, about 25% seen once.

Sequenced input: PBMCs. The receptor was isolated from a man in his fifties or sixties with HTLV-1-associated myelopathy (HAM/TSP). V usage is TRBV7-9 and J usage is TRBJ1-2; 7 nucleotides match TRBD1. The CDR3 DNA sequence: TGTGCCAGCAGCTTTCCCCCCGACAGGGTCAATGGCTACACCTTC. Encoded protein: CASSFPPDRVNGYTF.